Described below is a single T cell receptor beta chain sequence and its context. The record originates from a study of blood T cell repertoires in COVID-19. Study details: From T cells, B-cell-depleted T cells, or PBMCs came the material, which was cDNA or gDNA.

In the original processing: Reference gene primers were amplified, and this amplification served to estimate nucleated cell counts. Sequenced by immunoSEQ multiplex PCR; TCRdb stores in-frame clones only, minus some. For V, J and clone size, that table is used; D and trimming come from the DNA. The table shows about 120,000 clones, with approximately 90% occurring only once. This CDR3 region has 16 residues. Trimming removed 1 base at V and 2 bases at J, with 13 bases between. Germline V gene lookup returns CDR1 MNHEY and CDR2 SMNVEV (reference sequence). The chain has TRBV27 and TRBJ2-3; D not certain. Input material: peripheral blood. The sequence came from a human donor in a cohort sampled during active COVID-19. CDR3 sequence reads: CASSLYSPKYTDTQYF. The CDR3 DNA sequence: TGTGCCAGCAGTTTATATTCTCCTAAATACACAGATACGCAGTATTTT.